What follows are 17 T cell receptor beta chains derived from one specimen sequenced in a study of radiation and T cells in renal cell carcinoma. Regarding time point: blood 4 weeks post-SBRT, at nephrectomy. Treatment denoted: 15 Gy SBRT to primary tumor, nephrectomy 4 weeks later. The data were produced by immunoSEQ multiplex PCR, yet TCRdb's version contains in-frame clones alone and is incomplete. The data contain under 100,000 clones, roughly 84% of them seen just once; the ten biggest clones take up approximately 7.2%. This sample comprised blood, obtained from a patient whose treatment included radiotherapy and nephrectomy. The origin of the receptors is a man in his fifties or sixties with renal cell carcinoma.

V gene TRBV7-3 combines with J gene TRBJ2-3, with 10 bases fitting TRBD1. V dropped 1 base and J dropped 3; count of bases not matched to a gene: 10. This CDR3 is built from 18 residues. Germline values: CDR1 SGHTA, CDR2 FQGTGA. For the CDR3, the DNA is TGTGCCAGCAGCTTAATCGCCGCGGGGACAGGGGTGACAGATACGCAGTATTTT. Protein: CASSLIAAGTGVTDTQYF.

The CDR3 region is CASSISDARETQYF. DNA for the CDR3: TGTGCCAGTAGTATCTCAGACGCCAGGGAGACCCAGTACTTC. The V call is TRBV19, the J call TRBJ2-5, with D hard to call. Looked up from germline, CDR1 is LNHDA and CDR2 is SQIVND (reference sequence). V was clipped by 3 bases and J by 5 bases, with 13 bases between them. This CDR3 region has 14 residues. The full variable domain, in which reference TRBV19 and TRBJ2-5 provide the parts outside the CDR3, is DGGITQSPKYLFRKEGQNVTLSCEQNLNHDAMYWYRQDPGQGLRLIYYSQIVNDFQKGDIAEGYSVSREKKESFPLTVTSAQKNPTAFYLCASSISDARETQYFGPGTRLLVL.

This clone was counted a single time. This chain connects TRBV28 to TRBJ2-5; 7 bases match TRBD1. This CDR3 contains 15 residues. The V and J ends lost 7 bases and 4 bases, in that order; junction bases with no gene match: 12. Germline V gene lookup returns CDR1 MDHEN and CDR2 SYDVKM. CDR3 sequence: CASKLRGPQAETQYF. CDR3 sequence (DNA): TGTGCCAGCAAACTTAGGGGGCCGCAGGCAGAGACCCAGTACTTC.

In this sample, this clone turned up once. The V call is TRBV6-1, the J call TRBJ2-1; 11 bases match TRBD2. The CDR3 extends over 14 amino acids. CDR1 is MNHNS and CDR2 is SASEGT in the germline V gene. After removal of 8 bases from V and 2 bases from J, the junction contained 2 bases not matched to a gene. CDR3 nucleotide sequence: TGTGCCAGCGGGACTAGCGGAACCTACAATGAGCAGTTCTTC. Amino acids: CASGTSGTYNEQFF.

This clone is medium-sized within its sample. V is TRBV27 and J is TRBJ1-1; D is possibly TRBD1 (5 bases). This CDR3 contains 14 residues. Germline V CDR1 and CDR2: MNHEY, SMNVEV (reference sequence). V was pared by 5 bases and J by 6 bases, with 16 bases between. CDR3 sequence: CASSKSDTGSEAFF. CDR3 DNA: TGTGCCAGCAGTAAATCGGACACGGGGTCTGAAGCTTTCTTT.

The rearrangement joins TRBV6-5 to TRBJ2-5; 9 bases align to TRBD2. The V segment lost 2 bases and the J segment 10 bases; nucleotides outside the gene matches: 8. Germline V lookup: CDR1 MNHEY, CDR2 SVGAGI. The CDR3 covers 14 residues. CDR3 protein: CASSYRSGREGQYF. The CDR3 nucleotides are TGTGCCAGCAGTTACCGCAGTGGGCGGGAGGGCCAGTACTTC.

The chain links TRBV27 to TRBJ2-7; D gene unclear. CDR3 size: 13 residues. V lost 0 bases, J lost 6 bases, and 9 bases lay in between. CDR1 MNHEY and CDR2 SMNVEV come from the germline V gene (reference sequence). CDR3 DNA: TGTGCCAGCAGTTTATCGACGGTCCCCGAGCAGTACTTC. It yields the protein CASSLSTVPEQYF.

This chain joins TRBV28 and TRBJ2-2; D uncertain. CDR3 length equals 14 residues. The V and J ends lost 6 bases and 5 bases respectively, with 13 bases between them. Germline values: CDR1 MDHEN, CDR2 SYDVKM. The chain's CDR3 is CASSHDMETGELFF. The CDR3 DNA follows: TGTGCCAGCAGCCACGACATGGAGACCGGGGAGCTGTTTTTT.

This clone was seen a handful of times. This chain links TRBV7-7 with TRBJ2-3, with D maybe TRBD2 (6 bases). V lost 1 base, J lost 0 bases, and 11 bases lay in between. This CDR3 comprises 16 residues. In germline, CDR1 is SSHAT, CDR2 FNYEAQ (reference sequence). This CDR3 reads CASSLGGEPSTDTQYF. The CDR3 DNA reads as TGTGCCAGCAGCTTAGGGGGGGAACCTAGCACAGATACGCAGTATTTT.

The CDR3 is CASRYNRDANNEQFF. The CDR3 DNA reads as TGCGCCAGCCGTTATAACCGGGACGCCAACAATGAGCAGTTCTTC. The chain is built from TRBV5-1 and TRBJ2-1, with D possibly called TRBD1 or TRBD2 (5 bases each). V lost 7 bases, J lost 5 bases, and 19 bases lay in between. Germline V gene lookup returns CDR1 SGHRS and CDR2 YFSETQ. CDR3 length equals 15 residues.

This sequence joins TRBV28 and TRBJ1-5; D call uncertain. The CDR3 is made up of 13 amino acids. The germline gives CDR1 MDHEN, CDR2 SYDVKM. Trimming took off 3 bases at V and 7 bases at J, with 10 bases between the two ends. The CDR3 nucleotides are TGTGCCAGCAGTTTGGGGTCCGTCCAGCCCCAGCATTTT. Amino acids: CASSLGSVQPQHF.

The V and J genes are TRBV5-4 and TRBJ2-7, with 10 bases matching TRBD2. Germline V gene sequence: CDR1 SGHNT, CDR2 YYREEE (reference sequence). This CDR3 has 15 amino acids. The V segment lost 4 bases and the J segment 2 bases; nucleotides outside the gene matches: 6. The CDR3 bases are TGTGCCAGCAGCCTAACTAGCGGGATCCCCTACGAGCAGTACTTC. The encoded protein is CASSLTSGIPYEQYF.

The CDR3 loop reads CATSILAGEVYEQYF. The CDR3 DNA reads TGTGCCACCAGCATACTAGCGGGAGAGGTCTACGAGCAGTACTTC. This chain joins TRBV15 and TRBJ2-7; 11 bases agree with TRBD2. The CDR3 is 15 amino acids. With 4 bases clipped from V and 3 bases from J, the junction kept 5 bases outside the gene matches. CDR1 is LNHNV and CDR2 is YYDKDF in the germline V gene (reference sequence). The full variable domain, with the rest looked up from reference TRBV15 and TRBJ2-7, is DAMVIQNPRYQVTQFGKPVTLSCSQTLNHNVMYWYQQKSSQAPKLLFHYYDKDFNNEADTPDNFQSRRPNTSFCFLDIRSPGLGDTAMYLCATSILAGEVYEQYFGPGTRLTVT.

In regard to this clone: Different DNA sequences within this sample yield the same CDR3. This chain links TRBV28 with TRBJ2-7; D may be TRBD1 or TRBD2 (5 bases each). Trimming pared 5 bases from V and 3 bases from J, leaving 14 bases between. The CDR3 length is 14 residues. Germline V gives CDR1 MDHEN, CDR2 SYDVKM. As DNA, the CDR3 is TGTGCCAGCAGTCCCCCCGGGACGGTCTACGAGCAGTACTTC. Encoded protein: CASSPPGTVYEQYF. Supplemented by reference TRBV28 and TRBJ2-7, the full variable domain reads DVKVTQSSRYLVKRTGEKVFLECVQDMDHENMFWYRQDPGLGLRLIYFSYDVKMKEKGDIPEGYSVSREKKERFSLILESASTNQTSMYLCASSPPGTVYEQYFGPGTRLTVT.

This clone was seen a single time. V gene TRBV7-2 combines with J gene TRBJ2-1, with 11 bases lining up with TRBD2. J lost 5 bases, V lost 5 bases, and 2 bases had no gene match. Germline CDR1 and CDR2: SGHTA and FQGNSA. The CDR3 consists of 14 residues. The CDR3 DNA reads TGTGCCAGCAGCCCGGGACTAGCGGACAATGAGCAGTTCTTC. Its protein is CASSPGLADNEQFF.

V and J are TRBV5-4 and TRBJ2-2; D gene uncertain. The ends were cut back, 0 bases at V and 6 bases at J, with 9 bases in the middle. The length of the CDR3 is 14 residues. Germline V gene lookup returns CDR1 SGHNT and CDR2 YYREEE (reference sequence). For the CDR3, the DNA is TGTGCCAGCAGCTTGGACACTCGATCCGGGGAGCTGTTTTTT. Translating gives CASSLDTRSGELFF.

This sequence joins TRBV7-8 and TRBJ2-7, with D perhaps being TRBD1 or TRBD2 (5 bases each). The CDR3 sequence is 16 residues long. V lost 5 bases to trimming and J lost 0 bases, with 17 bases between them. The germline gives CDR1 SGHVS, CDR2 FQNEAQ. This CDR3 reads CASSPRDGSSSYEQYF. As DNA, the CDR3 is TGTGCCAGCAGCCCCCGGGACGGCTCTAGCTCCTACGAGCAGTACTTC.